These 8 T cell receptor beta chains came from one sample sequenced in a study of shared clonotypes between healthy human individuals (dated by TCRdb to between 2020 and 2021). Libraries were constructed by the immunoSEQ multiplex PCR assay. TCRdb stores this immuneACCESS table with in-frame sequences only. Part of the clones is absent; in the studies checked, under half of the shortfall reflects unresolved V genes, and no reason is known for the rest. The sample has roughly 2.6 million clones on record, around nine tenths of them singletons. The leading ten clones occupy roughly 0.14% of the sample. The specimen sequenced was naive CD4+ T cells sorted from blood. Reading the label with the study, this specimen's cell subset or site is: CD45RA+ positively selected. The receptors originated from a man aged 18 to 29 in good health.

The V call is TRBV15, the J call TRBJ2-2, with D unresolved. Germline V gene data show CDR1 as LNHNV and CDR2 as YYDKDF (reference sequence). V lost 1 base and J lost 10, with 13 bases in between. The CDR3 runs to 14 residues. CDR3 amino acids: CATSRAGLPKELFF. The DNA for the CDR3 is TGTGCCACCAGCAGAGCCGGGCTCCCTAAGGAGCTGTTTTTT.

This clone has only a few counts. The chain has TRBV7-2 and TRBJ2-2; tentatively, D is TRBD2 (6 bases). The V end was cut by 3 bases, the J end by 3 bases, with 17 bases between. Germline CDR1 SGHTA, CDR2 FQGNSA. The CDR3 runs to 17 residues. The DNA of the CDR3 is TGTGCCAGCAGCTTGTGGGCTAGCGCTAGTGACACCGGGGAGCTGTTTTTT. Protein sequence: CASSLWASASDTGELFF.

This chain links TRBV25-1 with TRBJ1-5; D gene unclear. The V gene lost 3 bases and the J gene lost 0 bases, with 12 bases spanning the gap. This CDR3 is built from 16 residues. Germline CDR1 is MGHDK and CDR2 is SYGVNS. The CDR3 is CASSDVSTGSNQPQHF. The DNA for the CDR3 is TGTGCCAGCAGTGACGTGAGCACGGGTAGCAATCAGCCCCAGCATTTT.

The chain combines TRBV30 with TRBJ2-3, with D perhaps matching TRBD1 (6 bases). Between the trimmed V and J ends, which lost 5 bases and 0 bases, there was a span of 15 bases. The CDR3 has 15 residues. Germline V gives CDR1 GTSNPN, CDR2 SVGIG (reference sequence). The chain's CDR3 is CAWAGQITSTDTQYF. The CDR3 DNA reads TGTGCCTGGGCTGGACAGATTACTAGCACAGATACGCAGTATTTT.

The chain recombines TRBV2 with TRBJ2-7, with TRBD2 as a possible D gene (5 bases). The CDR3 runs to 15 residues. The germline V gene has CDR1 SNHLY and CDR2 FYNNEI. V dropped 3 bases and J dropped 0 bases, with 12 bases sitting between them. CDR3 bases: TGTGCCAGCAGTGAGGAGGCCCTAAGCTCCTACGAGCAGTACTTC. As protein: CASSEEALSSYEQYF. The variable domain in full, with the rest retrieved from reference TRBV2 and TRBJ2-7, is EPEVTQTPSHQVTQMGQEVILRCVPISNHLYFYWYRQILGQKVEFLVSFYNNEISEKSEIFDDQFSVERPDGSNFTLKIRSTKLEDSAMYFCASSEEALSSYEQYFGPGTRLTVT.

The V gene is TRBV10-1, the J gene TRBJ2-5; 10 nucleotides line up with TRBD2. V lost 2 bases to trimming and J lost 2 bases; unmatched junction nucleotides: 2. The CDR3 is made up of 15 amino acids. The germline V gene has CDR1 WNHNN and CDR2 SYGVQD (reference sequence). CDR3 sequence reads: CASSETSGVQETQYF. In DNA, the CDR3 is TGCGCCAGCAGTGAGACTAGCGGGGTACAAGAGACCCAGTACTTC.

V gene TRBV6-1 combines with J gene TRBJ2-1; 9 nucleotides match TRBD2. This CDR3 comprises 15 residues. Germline loops: CDR1 MNHNS, CDR2 SASEGT. V was clipped by 4 bases and J by 7 bases; unmatched bases: 8. The CDR3 region is CASSAGGGAWNEQFF. As DNA, the CDR3 is TGTGCCAGCAGTGCTGGCGGGGGGGCTTGGAATGAGCAGTTCTTC.

The CDR3 is CASSPTNGQGIRYTF. For the CDR3, the DNA is TGTGCCAGCAGCCCTACTAATGGACAGGGGATTCGCTACACCTTC. The rearrangement joins TRBV28 to TRBJ1-2; 9 bases fit TRBD1. The CDR3 has 15 amino acids. Trimming took 6 bases from V and 9 from J; bases not matched to a gene: 14. Germline V CDR1 and CDR2: MDHEN, SYDVKM.